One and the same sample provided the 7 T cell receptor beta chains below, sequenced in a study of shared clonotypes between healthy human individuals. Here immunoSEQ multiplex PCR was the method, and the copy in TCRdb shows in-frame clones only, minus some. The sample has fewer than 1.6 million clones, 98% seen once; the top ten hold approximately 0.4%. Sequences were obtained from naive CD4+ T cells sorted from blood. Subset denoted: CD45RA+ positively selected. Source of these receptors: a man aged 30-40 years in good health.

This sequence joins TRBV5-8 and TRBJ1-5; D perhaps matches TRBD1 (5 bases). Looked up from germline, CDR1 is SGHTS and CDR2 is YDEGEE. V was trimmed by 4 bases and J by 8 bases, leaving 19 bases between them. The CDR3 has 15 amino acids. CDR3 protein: CASSAGTLINEPQHF. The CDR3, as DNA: TGTGCCAGCAGCGCCGGGACCCTCATTAACGAGCCCCAGCATTTT. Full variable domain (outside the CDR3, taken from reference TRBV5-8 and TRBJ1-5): EAGVTQSPTHLIKTRGQQATLRCSPISGHTSVYWYQQALGLGLQFLLWYDEGEERNRGNFPPRFSGRQFPNYSSELNVNALELEDSALYLCASSAGTLINEPQHFGDGTRLSIL.

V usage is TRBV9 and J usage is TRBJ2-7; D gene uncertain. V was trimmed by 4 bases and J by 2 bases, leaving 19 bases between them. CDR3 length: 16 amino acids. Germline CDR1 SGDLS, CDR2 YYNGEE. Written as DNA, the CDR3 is TGTGCCAGCAGCCTCACCTCGACATTGGCGACCTACGAGCAGTACTTC. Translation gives CASSLTSTLATYEQYF.

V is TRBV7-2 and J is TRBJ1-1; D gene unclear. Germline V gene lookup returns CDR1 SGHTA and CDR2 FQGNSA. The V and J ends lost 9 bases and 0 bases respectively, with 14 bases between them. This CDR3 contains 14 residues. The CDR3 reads CARAKQSMNTEAFF. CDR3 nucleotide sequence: TGTGCCAGAGCCAAACAGTCAATGAACACTGAAGCTTTCTTT.

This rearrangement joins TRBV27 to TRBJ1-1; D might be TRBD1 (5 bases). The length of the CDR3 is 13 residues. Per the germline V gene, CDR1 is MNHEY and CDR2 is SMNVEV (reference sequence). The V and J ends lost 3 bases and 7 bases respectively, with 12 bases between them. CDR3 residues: CASSLDQGIEAFF. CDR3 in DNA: TGTGCCAGCAGTTTGGATCAGGGTATTGAAGCTTTCTTT.

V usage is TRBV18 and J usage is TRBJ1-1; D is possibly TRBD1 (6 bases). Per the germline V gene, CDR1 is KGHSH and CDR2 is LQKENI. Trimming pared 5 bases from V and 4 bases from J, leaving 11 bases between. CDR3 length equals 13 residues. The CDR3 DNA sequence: TGTGCCAGCTCATTGGCAGGGGCCACTGAAGCTTTCTTT. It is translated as CASSLAGATEAFF.

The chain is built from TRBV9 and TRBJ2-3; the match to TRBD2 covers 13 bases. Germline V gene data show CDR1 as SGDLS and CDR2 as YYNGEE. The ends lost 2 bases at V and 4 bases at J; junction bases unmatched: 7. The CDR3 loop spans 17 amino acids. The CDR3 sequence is CASSVSPGLAGSDTQYF. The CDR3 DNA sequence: TGTGCCAGCAGCGTTTCGCCGGGACTAGCGGGATCAGATACGCAGTATTTT.

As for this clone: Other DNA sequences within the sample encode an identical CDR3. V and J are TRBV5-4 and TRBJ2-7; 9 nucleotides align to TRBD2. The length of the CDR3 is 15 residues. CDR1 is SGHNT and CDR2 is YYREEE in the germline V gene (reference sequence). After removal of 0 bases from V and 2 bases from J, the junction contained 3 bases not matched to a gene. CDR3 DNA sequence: TGTGCCAGCAGCTTGGGACTAGCGGAGACCTACGAGCAGTACTTC. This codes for CASSLGLAETYEQYF.